This TCR beta chain is drawn from a study of T cells after yellow fever vaccination. The overall study: Low-cell-number fractions underwent preparation using SMART-Seq v4 Ultra Low Input.

Trimming removed 3 bases from V and 3 bases from J, with 11 bases in between. CDR1 and CDR2 from the germline V gene are MNHEY and SMNVEV (reference sequence). This CDR3 contains 14 residues. This clonotype was detected a few times. Its antigen is unidentified. Whole-study findings and limits: A minor fraction of clonotypes spanned both CD4 and CD8 compartments. Abundant clonotypes from the bulk population could get into FACS-sorted repertoires as contaminants.

TCR cDNA, made by 5'RACE template switching, carried an added universal primer site and UMIs. Each CDR3 protein gets one entry after TCRdb re-called the 5' RACE reads with MiXCR. The data hold 120,000 or so distinct CDR3 sequences, with roughly 15% observed a single time. This sequence joins TRBV27 and TRBJ1-1, with D possibly TRBD1 on 5 matching bases. This TCR derives from a man aged 18 to 30 who received the YFV17D yellow fever vaccine. The sequences come from CD8+ T cells sorted from PBMCs, collected 5 days after the yellow fever booster vaccination. Written as DNA, the CDR3 is TGTGCCAGCAGTTTTGTTGGGGGGTACACTGAAGCTTTCTTT. Translated: CASSFVGGYTEAFF.